This T cell receptor beta chain was identified during a study of CD8+ T cells in alopecia areata. Study results and limitations: Against the mouse data, patients shared TCRs less clearly, possibly for HLA reasons.

For this clone: What it binds is unknown.

Peripheral blood samples and lesional scalp punch biopsies were obtained from alopecia areata patients. PBMCs were stained for CD3, CD4 and CD8, and CD4+ and CD8+ T cells were sorted. Deletions cut 3 bases from V and 0 bases from J, with 15 bases between. The CDR3 sequence is 17 residues long. Germline CDR1 LGHNA, CDR2 YSLEER. Investigators isolated RNA and reverse transcribed it into cDNA to act as the sequencing template. The table came from immunoSEQ multiplex PCR; TCRdb's copy has only in-frame clones and leaves some out. In the table there are some 30,000 clones, about 83% of which are singletons.

V usage is TRBV4-3 and J usage is TRBJ2-1; D is perhaps TRBD1 or TRBD2 (6 bases each). The sequence was obtained from a human donor with alopecia areata. Sequencing was carried out using NKG2D-low CD8+ T cells sorted from blood. The CDR3 sequence: CASSQGGPGLSYNEQFF. The DNA of the CDR3 is TGCGCCAGCAGCCAGGGGGGCCCGGGACTCTCCTACAATGAGCAGTTCTTC.